Reported below is one TCR beta chain. The antigen is undetermined. Profiling relied on immunoSEQ multiplex PCR, and the TCRdb table lists in-frame clones only, not all of them. The sample has 150,000 to 200,000 clones, over 80% seen once. This sample was taken from a study of cytomegalovirus exposure and HLA in healthy donors. Turning to the study itself: Later analysis reported that the approximately 120 validation repertoires shared the platform of the roughly 710 first-cohort repertoires.

After removal of 4 bases from V and 2 bases from J, the junction contained 9 bases not matched to a gene. CDR1 and CDR2 (germline): SGHRS, YFSETQ. This CDR3 is 16 amino acids long. Separate from the roughly 720-subject first cohort, the roughly 120-subject validation cohort was the one that the donors belonged to. General study findings and limits: The authors enumerated 180 or so TCR beta chains as linked to cytomegalovirus. First-cohort TCR clusters were later found to tend to co-occur in the roughly 130 validation repertoires.

The specimen was PBMCs. The sequence came from a man aged 30-40 years in good health and CMV-seropositive. V usage is TRBV5-1 and J usage is TRBJ2-3; 8 positions agree with TRBD1. CDR3 in DNA: TGCGCCAGCAGCCTCCCGACAGGGGACTTCACAGATACGCAGTATTTT. Protein: CASSLPTGDFTDTQYF.